A single T cell receptor (beta chain) is shown here with its context. These data are taken from a study of patients and donors after allogeneic stem cell transplantation. In TCRdb, the RT-PCR reads were re-called with MiXCR into one record per CDR3 protein. The sample includes 70,000 to 85,000 distinct CDR3 sequences, 26% of them seen just once. Deletions cut 5 bases from V and 3 bases from J, with 14 bases between. This CDR3 spans 15 amino acids. Sequencing input: blood, either unsorted or a sorted T cell fraction (not recorded which). The clonotype comes from a human donor who was either an allogeneic HSCT recipient or a stem cell or donor lymphocyte infusion donor (not recorded which). It is not recorded whose cells these are; they may come from a transplant donor. The chain employs TRBV12-3 or TRBV12-4 and TRBJ1-5; D is undetermined. This chain's CDR3 is CASSLWTGNNQPQHF. The CDR3 DNA sequence: TGTGCCAGCAGTCTCTGGACCGGTAACAATCAGCCCCAGCATTTT.